This T cell receptor (beta chain) was observed in a study of blood T cell repertoires in COVID-19. Study-wide background: Acute and convalescent COVID-19 samples came from the United States, Italy and Spain. Nucleic acid was either cDNA or gDNA, and it came from T cells, B-cell-depleted T cells, or PBMCs.

This CDR3 spans 13 amino acids. The germline V gene has CDR1 SGHVS and CDR2 FQNEAQ. V lost 3 bases to trimming and J lost 3 bases; unmatched junction nucleotides: 2. In the study's own analysis: For nucleated cells, counts were estimated from reference gene primer amplification. Libraries were prepared by immunoSEQ multiplex PCR; TCRdb keeps only in-frame clonotypes and omits some of them. V, J and clone size derive from that table, while D and trimming were established from the DNA sequence. Of 150,000 to 200,000 clones in the sample, roughly 84% were seen once. What was sequenced was peripheral blood. The sequence was collected from a man between 65 and 80 years old with active or convalescent COVID-19. The chain carries TRBV7-8 and TRBJ2-7; 7 bases match TRBD1. CDR3 nucleotide sequence: TGTGCCAGCAGCTTTTACAGGGGCTACGAGCAGTACTTC. It encodes CASSFYRGYEQYF.